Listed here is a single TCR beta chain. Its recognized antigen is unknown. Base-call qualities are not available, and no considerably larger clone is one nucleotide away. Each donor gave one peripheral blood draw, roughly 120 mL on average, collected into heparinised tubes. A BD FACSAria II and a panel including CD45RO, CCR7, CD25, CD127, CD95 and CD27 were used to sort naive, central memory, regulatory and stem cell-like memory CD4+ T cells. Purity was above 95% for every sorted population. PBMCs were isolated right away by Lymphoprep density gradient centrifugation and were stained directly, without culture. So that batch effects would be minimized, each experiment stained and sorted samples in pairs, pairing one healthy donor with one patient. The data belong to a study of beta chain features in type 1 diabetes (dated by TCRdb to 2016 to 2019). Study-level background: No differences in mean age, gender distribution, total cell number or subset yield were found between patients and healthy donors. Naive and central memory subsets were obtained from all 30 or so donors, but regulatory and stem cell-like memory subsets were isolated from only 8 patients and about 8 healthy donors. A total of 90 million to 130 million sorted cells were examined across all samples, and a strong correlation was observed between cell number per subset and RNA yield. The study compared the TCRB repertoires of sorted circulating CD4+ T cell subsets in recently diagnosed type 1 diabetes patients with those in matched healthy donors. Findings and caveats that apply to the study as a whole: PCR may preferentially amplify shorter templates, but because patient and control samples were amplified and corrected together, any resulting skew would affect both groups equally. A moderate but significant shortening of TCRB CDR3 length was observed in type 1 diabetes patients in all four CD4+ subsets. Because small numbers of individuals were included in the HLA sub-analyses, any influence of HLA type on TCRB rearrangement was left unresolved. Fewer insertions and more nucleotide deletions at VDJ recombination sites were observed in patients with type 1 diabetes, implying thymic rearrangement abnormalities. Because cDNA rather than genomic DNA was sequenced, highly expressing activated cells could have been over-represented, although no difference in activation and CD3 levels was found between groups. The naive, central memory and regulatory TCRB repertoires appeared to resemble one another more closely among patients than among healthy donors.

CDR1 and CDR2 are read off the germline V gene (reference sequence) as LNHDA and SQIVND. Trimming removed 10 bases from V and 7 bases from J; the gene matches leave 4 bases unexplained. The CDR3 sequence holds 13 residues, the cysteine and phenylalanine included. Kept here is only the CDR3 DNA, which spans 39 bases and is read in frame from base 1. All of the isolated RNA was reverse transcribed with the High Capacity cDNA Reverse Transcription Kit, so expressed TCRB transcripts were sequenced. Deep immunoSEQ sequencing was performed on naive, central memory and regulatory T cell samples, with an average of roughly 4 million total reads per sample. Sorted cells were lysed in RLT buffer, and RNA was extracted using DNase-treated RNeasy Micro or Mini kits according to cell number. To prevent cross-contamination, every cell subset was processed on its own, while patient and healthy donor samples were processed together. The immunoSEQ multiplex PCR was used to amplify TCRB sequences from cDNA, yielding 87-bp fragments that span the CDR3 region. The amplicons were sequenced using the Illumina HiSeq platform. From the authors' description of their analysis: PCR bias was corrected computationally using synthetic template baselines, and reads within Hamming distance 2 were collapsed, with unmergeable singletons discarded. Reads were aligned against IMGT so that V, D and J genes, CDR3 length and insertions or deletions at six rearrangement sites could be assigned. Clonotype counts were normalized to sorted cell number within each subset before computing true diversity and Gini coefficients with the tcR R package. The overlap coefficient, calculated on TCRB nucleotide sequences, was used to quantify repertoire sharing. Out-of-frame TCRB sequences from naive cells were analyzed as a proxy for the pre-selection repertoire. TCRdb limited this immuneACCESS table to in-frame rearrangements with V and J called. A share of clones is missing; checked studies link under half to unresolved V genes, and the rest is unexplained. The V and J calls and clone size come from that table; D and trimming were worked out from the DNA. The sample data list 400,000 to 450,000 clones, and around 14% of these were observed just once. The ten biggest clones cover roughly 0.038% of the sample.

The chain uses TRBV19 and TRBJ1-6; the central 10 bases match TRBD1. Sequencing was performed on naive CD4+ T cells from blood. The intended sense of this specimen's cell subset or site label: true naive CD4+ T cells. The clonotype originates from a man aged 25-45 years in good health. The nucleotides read TGTGCCACCGCGGGACAGGGGAATTCACCCCTCCACTTT. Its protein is CATAGQGNSPLHF.